The clone carrying this T cell receptor (beta chain) came up many times. TCRdb analysed the PCR reads with MiXCR anew, one entry per CDR3 protein. The sample yields about 640,000 distinct CDR3 sequences, nearly 20% seen once. The data were obtained in a study of molecular identifiers for immune sequencing clone quantification. Germline-derived CDR1 and CDR2 are SQVTM and ANQGSEA. Trimming pared 1 base from V and 8 bases from J, leaving 8 bases between. The CDR3 is 11 residues long. The rearrangement links TRBV29-1 to TRBJ1-2; D unclear. Sequenced input: naive CD8+ T cells from blood, with Jurkat cell RNA spiked in. Indicated subset: FACS-sorted CD8+CD4-CCR7+CD45RA+ naive T cells. This TCR was sampled from a human donor in good health. Some libraries in this study had Jurkat cell RNA spiked in. CDR3 DNA sequence: TGCAGCGTTGAAGTTGGGGTCGGCTACACCTTC. Protein product: CSVEVGVGYTF.